This record covers a single T cell receptor beta chain. The antigen it binds to is not known. HCMV-specific IgG was detected in serum with a commercial ELISA kit to determine HCMV serostatus. Peripheral blood mononuclear cells were isolated from blood by Ficoll density gradient centrifugation. This sample was included in a study of T cells expressing NK-cell markers (dated by TCRdb to the early 2020s). In terms of the full investigation: TCR beta-chain repertoires were profiled in sorted CD3+CD56+NKG2C+, CD3+CD56+NKG2C- and CD3+CD56-NKG2C+ T-cell subsets from fewer than 10 donors. Seven of the eight sequenced donors were HCMV-seropositive and one was HCMV-seronegative. Illumina HiSeq 2000/2500, MiSeq or NextSeq was used to sequence libraries as 2 x 150 bp reads. The eight sequenced donors were randomly selected healthy volunteers, three men and five women.

The paper as a whole reports these results and caveats: In over five donors, the dominant CD3+CD56+NKG2C+ clonotypes were among the top 10 CD8+ clonotypes and accounted for about 1.0-8% of CD8+ T cells. Those dominant clonotypes were again the most abundant among CD3+CD56-NKG2C+ cells in four donors, at 28.3-60.1%. It remained unclear whether the expanded NKG2C-expressing T cell clones were specific for HCMV antigens.

The germline V gene yields MNHEY for CDR1 and SVGAGI for CDR2. The CDR3 sequence holds 14 residues, the cysteine and phenylalanine included. No nucleotide data were recorded. Sequenced using an Illumina HiSeq 2000. TCR beta cDNA libraries were made by 5'RACE template switching that added a universal primer site and unique molecular identifiers. Synthesis of cDNA was primed from the TCR beta constant segment and was followed by two consecutive PCR amplification steps. From the authors' description of their analysis: MIGEC handled demultiplexing of the reads and grouping by UMI, while MiTCR was used to assemble and quantify clonotypes. To exclude erroneous sequences, any TCR cDNA sequence not supported by at least two reads was discarded. The tcR package was used for downstream repertoire analysis, with clonotypes matched between fractions based on CDR3 nucleotide sequence plus V segment. VDJmatch was used to annotate antigen specificity against VDJdb, with one amino acid substitution allowed in CDR3. The reads went through TCRdb reprocessing, and each CDR3 protein sequence gets one entry with no DNA. The V and J calls and clone size are TCRdb's, not the authors'. This sample's listing comprises some 600,000 distinct CDR3 sequences. The leading ten clones occupy under 4.5% of the sample.

The clonotype originates from a man younger than 35 in good health. Donor details come from another sample of the same person, matched by shared clones. Rearrangement joined TRBV6-5 to TRBJ1-6. Sequenced sample: blood T cells: a sorted CD56 or NKG2C T cell subset, CD4+ or CD8+ T cells, or bulk PBMC T cells (not recorded which). The CDR3: CASRGASYNSPLHF.